This T cell receptor (beta chain) was found in a study of blood T cell dynamics during melanoma immunotherapy. This sample's time point: week 3, after first cycle of checkpoint inhibitor. Assay: immunoSEQ multiplex PCR; the TCRdb copy retains only in-frame clones and omits some. The sample yields about 17,000 clones, 70% to 90% seen once. The specimen was blood, collected from a patient treated with checkpoint blockade. This TCR derives from a human donor with melanoma.

The CDR3 nucleotides read TGTGCCAGCAGCGCCAAGGGACAGCTCTATAATTCACCCCTCCACTTT. Its protein product is CASSAKGQLYNSPLHF. J is TRBJ1-6 and V is TRBV11-1; 7 nucleotides match TRBD1. This CDR3 comprises 16 residues. V was pared by 5 bases and J by 3 bases, with 7 bases of the junction left unmatched. In germline, CDR1 is SGHAT, CDR2 FQDESV (reference sequence). Together with reference TRBV11-1 and TRBJ1-6, the CDR3 gives the full variable domain: EAEVAQSPRYKITEKSQAVAFWCDPISGHATLYWYRQILGQGPELLVQFQDESVVDDSQLPKDRFSAERLKGVDSTLKIQPAELGDSAMYLCASSAKGQLYNSPLHFGNGTRLTVT.